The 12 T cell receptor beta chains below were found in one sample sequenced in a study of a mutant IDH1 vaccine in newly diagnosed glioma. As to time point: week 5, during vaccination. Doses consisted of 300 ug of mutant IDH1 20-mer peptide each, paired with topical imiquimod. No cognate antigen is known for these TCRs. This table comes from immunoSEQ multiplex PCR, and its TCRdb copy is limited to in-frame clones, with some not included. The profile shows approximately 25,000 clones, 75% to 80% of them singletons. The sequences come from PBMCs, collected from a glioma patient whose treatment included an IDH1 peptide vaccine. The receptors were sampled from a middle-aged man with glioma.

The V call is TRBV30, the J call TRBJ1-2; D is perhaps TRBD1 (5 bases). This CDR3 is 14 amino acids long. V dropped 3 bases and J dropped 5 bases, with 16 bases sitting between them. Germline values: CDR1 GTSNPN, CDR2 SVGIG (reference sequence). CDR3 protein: CAWRELGASYGYTF. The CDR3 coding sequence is TGTGCCTGGAGGGAACTCGGGGCGAGTTATGGCTACACCTTC.

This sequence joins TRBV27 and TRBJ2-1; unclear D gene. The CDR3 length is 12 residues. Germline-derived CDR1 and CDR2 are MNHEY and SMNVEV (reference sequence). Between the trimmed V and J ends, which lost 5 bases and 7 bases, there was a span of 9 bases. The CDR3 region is CASSLHPNEQFF. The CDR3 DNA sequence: TGTGCCAGCAGTCTACACCCAAATGAGCAGTTCTTC.

The CDR3 DNA sequence: TGCGCCAGCAGCTATACTAGAGAGAACACTGAAGCTTTCTTT. This encodes CASSYTRENTEAFF. This chain links TRBV4-1 with TRBJ1-1; no definite D call. Per germline, CDR1 MGHRA and CDR2 YSYEKL. V was clipped by 5 bases and J by 1 base, with 11 bases between them. The CDR3 runs 14 residues.

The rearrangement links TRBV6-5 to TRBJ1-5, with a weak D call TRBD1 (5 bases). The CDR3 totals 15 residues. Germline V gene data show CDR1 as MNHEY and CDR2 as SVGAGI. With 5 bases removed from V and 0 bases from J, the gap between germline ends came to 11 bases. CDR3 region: CASSLGESSNQPQHF. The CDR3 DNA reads TGTGCCAGCAGTCTAGGGGAGTCTAGCAATCAGCCCCAGCATTTT.

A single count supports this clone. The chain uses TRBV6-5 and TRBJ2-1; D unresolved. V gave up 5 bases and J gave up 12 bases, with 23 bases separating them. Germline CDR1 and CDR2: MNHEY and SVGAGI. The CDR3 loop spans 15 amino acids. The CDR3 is CASSGTGRTGIGQFF. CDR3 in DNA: TGTGCCAGCAGTGGAACCGGAAGGACGGGTATAGGGCAGTTCTTC.

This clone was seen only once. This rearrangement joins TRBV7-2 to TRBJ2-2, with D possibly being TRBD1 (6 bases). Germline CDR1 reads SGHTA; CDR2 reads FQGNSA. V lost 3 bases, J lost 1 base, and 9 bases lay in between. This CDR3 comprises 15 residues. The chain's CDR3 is CASSLGTMNTGELFF. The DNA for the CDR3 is TGTGCCAGCAGCTTGGGGACAATGAACACCGGGGAGCTGTTTTTT.

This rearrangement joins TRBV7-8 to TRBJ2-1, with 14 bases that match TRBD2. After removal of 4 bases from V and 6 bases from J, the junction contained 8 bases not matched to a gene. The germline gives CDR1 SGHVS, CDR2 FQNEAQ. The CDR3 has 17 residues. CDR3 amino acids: CASSWEDGTSGSNEQFF. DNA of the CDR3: TGTGCCAGCAGCTGGGAAGACGGGACTAGCGGGAGCAATGAGCAGTTCTTC.

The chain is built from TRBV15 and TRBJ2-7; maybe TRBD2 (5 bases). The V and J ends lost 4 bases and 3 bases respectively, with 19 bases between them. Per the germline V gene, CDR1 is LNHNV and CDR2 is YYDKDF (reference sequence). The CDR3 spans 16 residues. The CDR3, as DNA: TGTGCCACCAGCACCTCTTCCGCGGTCGGAGGCTACGAGCAGTACTTC. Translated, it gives CATSTSSAVGGYEQYF.

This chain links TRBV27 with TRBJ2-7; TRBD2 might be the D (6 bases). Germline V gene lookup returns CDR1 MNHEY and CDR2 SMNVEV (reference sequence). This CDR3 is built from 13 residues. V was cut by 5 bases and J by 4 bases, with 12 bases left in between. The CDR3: CASSTGSGYEQYF. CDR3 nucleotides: TGTGCCAGCAGTACCGGGAGTGGTTACGAGCAGTACTTC.

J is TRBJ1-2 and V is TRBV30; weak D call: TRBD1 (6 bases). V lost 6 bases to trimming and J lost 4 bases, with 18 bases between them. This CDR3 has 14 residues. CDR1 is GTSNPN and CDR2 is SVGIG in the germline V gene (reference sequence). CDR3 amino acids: CACFPPQGPYGYTF. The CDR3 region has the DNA TGTGCCTGCTTTCCCCCCCAGGGGCCCTATGGCTACACCTTC.

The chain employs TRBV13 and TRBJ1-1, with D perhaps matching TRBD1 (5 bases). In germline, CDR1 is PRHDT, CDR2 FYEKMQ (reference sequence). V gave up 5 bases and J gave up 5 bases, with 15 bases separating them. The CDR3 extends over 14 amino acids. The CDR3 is CASSPHQGKTEAFF. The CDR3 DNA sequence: TGTGCCAGCAGCCCCCATCAGGGCAAGACTGAAGCTTTCTTT.

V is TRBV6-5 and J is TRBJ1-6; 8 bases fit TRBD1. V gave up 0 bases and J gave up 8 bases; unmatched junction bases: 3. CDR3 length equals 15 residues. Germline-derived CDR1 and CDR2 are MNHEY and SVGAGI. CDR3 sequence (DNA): TGTGCCAGCAGTTACTCGGGACAGGCAGATTCACCCCTCCACTTT. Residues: CASSYSGQADSPLHF.